This TCR beta chain was captured in a study of blood T cell repertoires in COVID-19. Study at large: The analysed material was cDNA or gDNA that came from T cells, B-cell-depleted T cells, or PBMCs.

Authors' analysis steps: Reference gene primer amplification yielded estimated nucleated cell counts. Sequenced by immunoSEQ multiplex PCR; TCRdb stores in-frame clones only, minus some. That table gives V, J and clone size, and the DNA gave D and trimming. Of about 80,000 clones in the sample, more than 60% are singletons; the top ten hold 15% to 20%. This CDR3 has 16 residues. The germline V gene has CDR1 MGHRA and CDR2 YSYEKL. Trimming shortened V by 4 bases and J by 9 bases, and 19 bases separated the two germline ends. This clonotype originated in a human donor in a cohort sampled during active COVID-19. Sequenced: peripheral blood. This rearrangement joins TRBV4-1 to TRBJ1-6, with D possibly TRBD1 on 5 matching bases. CDR3 protein: CASSPTSGGFSSPLHF. CDR3 nucleotide sequence: TGCGCCAGCAGCCCGACCTCGGGGGGGTTTAGTTCACCCCTCCACTTT.